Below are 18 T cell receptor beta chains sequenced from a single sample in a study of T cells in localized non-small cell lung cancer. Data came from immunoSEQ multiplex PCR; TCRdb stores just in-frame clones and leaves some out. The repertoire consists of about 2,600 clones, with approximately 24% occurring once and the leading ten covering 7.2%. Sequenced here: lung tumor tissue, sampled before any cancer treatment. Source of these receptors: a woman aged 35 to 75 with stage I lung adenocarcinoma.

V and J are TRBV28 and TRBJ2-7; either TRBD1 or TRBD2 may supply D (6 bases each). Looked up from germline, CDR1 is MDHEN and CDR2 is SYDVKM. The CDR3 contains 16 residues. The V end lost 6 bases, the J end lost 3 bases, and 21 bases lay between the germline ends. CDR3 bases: TGTGCCAGCAGCCCCCTCTTATCCGGAGGGGGCTACGAGCAGTACTTC. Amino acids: CASSPLLSGGGYEQYF.

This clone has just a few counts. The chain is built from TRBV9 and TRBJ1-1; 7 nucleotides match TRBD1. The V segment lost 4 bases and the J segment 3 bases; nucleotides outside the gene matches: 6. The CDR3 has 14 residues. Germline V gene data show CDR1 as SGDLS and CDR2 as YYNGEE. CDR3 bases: TGTGCCAGCAGCCCACTAGGGGGCCACACTGAAGCTTTCTTT. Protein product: CASSPLGGHTEAFF.

Here the CDR3 reads CASRVRENTEAFF. The CDR3 nucleotides read TGTGCCAGCAGGGTCAGGGAAAACACTGAAGCTTTCTTT. The J gene is TRBJ1-1, the V gene TRBV9; D may be TRBD1 (5 bases). Germline-derived CDR1 and CDR2 are SGDLS and YYNGEE. The CDR3 runs to 13 residues. Trimming left V 5 bases short and J 2 bases short, with 10 bases between.

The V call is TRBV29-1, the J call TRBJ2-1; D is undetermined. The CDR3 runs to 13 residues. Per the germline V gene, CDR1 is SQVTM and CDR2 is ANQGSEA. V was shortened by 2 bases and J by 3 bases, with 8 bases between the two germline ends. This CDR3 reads CSVEIPSYNEQFF. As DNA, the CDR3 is TGCAGCGTTGAAATACCTAGCTACAATGAGCAGTTCTTC.

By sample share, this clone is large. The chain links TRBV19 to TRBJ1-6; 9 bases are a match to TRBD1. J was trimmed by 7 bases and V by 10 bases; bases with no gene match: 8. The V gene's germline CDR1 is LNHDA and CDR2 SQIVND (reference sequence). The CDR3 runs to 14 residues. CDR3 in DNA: TGTGCCACTCATTGGGGGACAGGGAATTCACCCCTCCACTTT. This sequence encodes CATHWGTGNSPLHF. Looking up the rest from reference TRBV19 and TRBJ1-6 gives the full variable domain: DGGITQSPKYLFRKEGQNVTLSCEQNLNHDAMYWYRQDPGQGLRLIYYSQIVNDFQKGDIAEGYSVSREKKESFPLTVTSAQKNPTAFYLCATHWGTGNSPLHFGNGTRLTVT.

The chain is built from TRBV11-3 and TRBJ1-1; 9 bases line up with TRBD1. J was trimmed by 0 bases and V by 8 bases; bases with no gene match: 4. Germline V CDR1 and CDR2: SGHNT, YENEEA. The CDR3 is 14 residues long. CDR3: CASVQGAMNTEAFF. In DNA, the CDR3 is TGTGCCAGCGTACAGGGGGCGATGAACACTGAAGCTTTCTTT.

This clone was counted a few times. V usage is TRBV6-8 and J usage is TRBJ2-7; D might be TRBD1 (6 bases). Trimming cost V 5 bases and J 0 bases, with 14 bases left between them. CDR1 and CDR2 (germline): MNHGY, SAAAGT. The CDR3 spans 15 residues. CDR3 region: CASSKLGALSYEQYF. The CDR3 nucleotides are TGTGCCAGCAGTAAACTGGGGGCCCTCTCCTACGAGCAGTACTTC.

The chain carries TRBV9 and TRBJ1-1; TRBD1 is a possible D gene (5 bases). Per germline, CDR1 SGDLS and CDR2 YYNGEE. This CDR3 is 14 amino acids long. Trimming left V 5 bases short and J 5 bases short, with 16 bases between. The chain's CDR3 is CASSERSRVTEAFF. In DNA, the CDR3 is TGTGCCAGCAGTGAAAGGTCCAGGGTTACTGAAGCTTTCTTT.

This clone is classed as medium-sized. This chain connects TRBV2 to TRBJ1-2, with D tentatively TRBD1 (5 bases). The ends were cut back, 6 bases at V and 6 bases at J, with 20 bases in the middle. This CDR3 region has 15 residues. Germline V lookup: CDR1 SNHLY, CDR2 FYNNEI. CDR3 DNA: TGTGCCAGCAGGCTTGGAGTTCAGGGAGGGGATGGCTACACCTTC. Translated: CASRLGVQGGDGYTF.

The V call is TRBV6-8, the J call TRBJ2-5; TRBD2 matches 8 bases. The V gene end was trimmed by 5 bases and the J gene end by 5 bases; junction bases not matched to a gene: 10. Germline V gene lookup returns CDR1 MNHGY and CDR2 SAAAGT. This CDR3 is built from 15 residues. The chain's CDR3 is CASSESPGGQETQYF. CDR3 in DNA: TGTGCCAGCAGTGAGTCCCCGGGGGGGCAGGAGACCCAGTACTTC.

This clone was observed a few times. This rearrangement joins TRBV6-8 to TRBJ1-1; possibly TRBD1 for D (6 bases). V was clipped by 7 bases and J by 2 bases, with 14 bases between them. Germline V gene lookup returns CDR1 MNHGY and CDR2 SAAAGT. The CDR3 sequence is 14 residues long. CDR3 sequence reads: CASTVATGNTEAFF. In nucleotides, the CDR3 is TGTGCCAGCACCGTAGCGACAGGCAACACTGAAGCTTTCTTT.

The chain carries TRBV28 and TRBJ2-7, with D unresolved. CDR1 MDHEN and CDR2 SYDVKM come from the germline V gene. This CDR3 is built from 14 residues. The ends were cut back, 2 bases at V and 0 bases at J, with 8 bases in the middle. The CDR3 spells CASSLAPSSYEQYF. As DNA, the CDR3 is TGTGCCAGCAGTTTAGCTCCTAGCTCCTACGAGCAGTACTTC.

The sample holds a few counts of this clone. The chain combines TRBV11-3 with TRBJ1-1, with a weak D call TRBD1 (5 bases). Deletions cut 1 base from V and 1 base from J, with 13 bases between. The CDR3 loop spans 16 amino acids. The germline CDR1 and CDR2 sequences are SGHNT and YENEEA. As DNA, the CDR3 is TGTGCCAGCAGCTTAGTTGAGGGGACCCCGAACACTGAAGCTTTCTTT. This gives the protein CASSLVEGTPNTEAFF. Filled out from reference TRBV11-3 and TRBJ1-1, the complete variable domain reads EAGVVQSPRYKIIEKKQPVAFWCNPISGHNTLYWYLQNLGQGPELLIRYENEEAVDDSQLPKDRFSAERLKGVDSTLKIQPAELGDSAVYLCASSLVEGTPNTEAFFGQGTRLTVV.

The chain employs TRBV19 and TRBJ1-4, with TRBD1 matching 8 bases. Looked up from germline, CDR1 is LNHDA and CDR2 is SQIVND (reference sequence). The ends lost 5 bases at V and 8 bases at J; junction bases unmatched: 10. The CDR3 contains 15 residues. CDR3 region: CASSSSGTGGEKLFF. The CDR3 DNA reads TGTGCCAGTAGTTCATCCGGGACAGGTGGCGAAAAACTGTTTTTT.

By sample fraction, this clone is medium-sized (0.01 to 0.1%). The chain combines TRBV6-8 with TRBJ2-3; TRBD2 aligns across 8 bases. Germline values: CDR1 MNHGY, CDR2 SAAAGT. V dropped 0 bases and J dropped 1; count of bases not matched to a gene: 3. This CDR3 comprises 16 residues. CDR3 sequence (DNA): TGTGCCAGCAGTTACTCGGTGCGGGGGGGCACAGATACGCAGTATTTT. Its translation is CASSYSVRGGTDTQYF.

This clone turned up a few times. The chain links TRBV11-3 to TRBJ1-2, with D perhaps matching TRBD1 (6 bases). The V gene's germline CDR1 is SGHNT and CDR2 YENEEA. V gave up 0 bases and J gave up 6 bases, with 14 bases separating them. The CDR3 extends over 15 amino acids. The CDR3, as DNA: TGTGCCAGCAGCTTAGAAGGGGGGGCAAATAATGGCTACACCTTC. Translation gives CASSLEGGANNGYTF. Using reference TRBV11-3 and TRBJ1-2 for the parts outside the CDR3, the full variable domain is EAGVVQSPRYKIIEKKQPVAFWCNPISGHNTLYWYLQNLGQGPELLIRYENEEAVDDSQLPKDRFSAERLKGVDSTLKIQPAELGDSAVYLCASSLEGGANNGYTFGSGTRLTVV.

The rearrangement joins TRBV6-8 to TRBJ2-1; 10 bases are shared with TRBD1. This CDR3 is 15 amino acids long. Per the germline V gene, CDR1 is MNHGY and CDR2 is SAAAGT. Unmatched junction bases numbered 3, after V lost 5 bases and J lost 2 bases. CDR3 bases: TGTGCCAGCAGTGCAGGACAGGGGGCCTACAATGAGCAGTTCTTC. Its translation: CASSAGQGAYNEQFF.

The CDR3 DNA sequence: TGTGCCAGTAAGTGGCAGGCCGACTATGGCTACACCTTC. It yields the protein CASKWQADYGYTF. V gene TRBV19 combines with J gene TRBJ1-2; unclear D gene. CDR3 length equals 13 residues. Germline loops: CDR1 LNHDA, CDR2 SQIVND (reference sequence). V shed 7 bases and J shed 3 bases, with 12 bases lying between them.